These 20 T cell receptor beta chains came from one sample sequenced in a study of T cell responses to AZD1222 COVID-19 vaccine. The method was immunoSEQ multiplex PCR; TCRdb's version includes in-frame clones alone and lacks a portion of them. The table records under 150,000 clones, roughly 91% of them present only once. This sample comprised peripheral blood, obtained on day 0 of AZD1222 vaccination. The receptors come from an adult in good health.

V gene TRBV12-3 or TRBV12-4 combines with J gene TRBJ2-7; perhaps TRBD1 as D (6 bases). V was shortened by 3 bases and J by 7 bases, with 13 bases between the two germline ends. The CDR3 loop spans 13 amino acids. The CDR3 loop is CASSFLGAGEQYF. CDR3 sequence (DNA): TGTGCCAGCAGTTTTCTGGGGGCCGGTGAGCAGTACTTC.

This clone was seen once. The chain has TRBV29-1 and TRBJ1-5, with unresolved D. There are 13 residues in the CDR3. Germline assignment: CDR1 SQVTM and CDR2 ANQGSEA. Trimming shortened V by 5 bases and J by 3 bases, and 11 bases separated the two germline ends. The CDR3 bases are TGCAGCGTTCGGGGAGATCTCAATCAGCCCCAGCATTTT. This encodes CSVRGDLNQPQHF.

The chain recombines TRBV5-1 with TRBJ2-2, with 14 bases identical to TRBD2. The CDR3 runs to 16 residues. Germline V gene lookup returns CDR1 SGHRS and CDR2 YFSETQ. J was trimmed by 11 bases and V by 3 bases; bases with no gene match: 9. The CDR3 spells CASSSGLAGALGELFF. The DNA of the CDR3 is TGCGCCAGCAGCTCGGGACTAGCGGGGGCCTTAGGAGAGCTGTTTTTT. Filled out from reference TRBV5-1 and TRBJ2-2, the complete variable domain reads KAGVTQTPRYLIKTRGQQVTLSCSPISGHRSVSWYQQTPGQGLQFLFEYFSETQRNKGNFPGRFSGRQFSNSRSEMNVSTLELGDSALYLCASSSGLAGALGELFFGEGSRLTVL.

The V call is TRBV7-7, the J call TRBJ2-5; TRBD2 agrees at 11 bases. The V gene's germline CDR1 is SSHAT and CDR2 FNYEAQ (reference sequence). The CDR3 is 15 residues long. V trimming: 3 bases; J trimming: 3 bases; junction bases outside the gene matches: 3. This CDR3 is CASSLSTSGEETQYF. CDR3 coding DNA: TGTGCCAGCAGCTTGTCGACTAGCGGGGAAGAGACCCAGTACTTC.

This CDR3 is CASSSPFTRWDTGELFF. The CDR3 nucleotides read TGTGCCAGCAGTTCCCCCTTTACTAGGTGGGACACCGGGGAGCTGTTTTTT. The gene calls are TRBV27 and TRBJ2-2; a possible D gene is TRBD2 (5 bases). The CDR3 sequence is 17 residues long. Germline V gene sequence: CDR1 MNHEY, CDR2 SMNVEV (reference sequence). Trimming took off 4 bases at V and 3 bases at J, with 18 bases between the two ends.

V and J are TRBV18 and TRBJ2-7; 14 nucleotides agree with TRBD2. V lost 0 bases and J lost 12; bases outside the gene matches: 13. The CDR3 sequence is 17 residues long. CDR1 is KGHSH, CDR2 LQKENI, per germline. DNA for the CDR3: TGTGCCAGCTCACCACCCGGGACTAGCGGGAGTAGTTATAGGCGGTACTTC. This sequence encodes CASSPPGTSGSSYRRYF.

V is TRBV30 and J is TRBJ1-3; 8 nucleotides agree with TRBD1. The CDR3 has 15 amino acids. In germline, CDR1 is GTSNPN, CDR2 SVGIG (reference sequence). V dropped 3 bases and J dropped 0; count of bases not matched to a gene: 4. CDR3 nucleotide sequence: TGTGCCTGGAGGGACAGGGCCAGCTCTGGAAACACCATATATTTT. Translation gives CAWRDRASSGNTIYF.

The V and J genes are TRBV9 and TRBJ1-4, with 8 bases matching TRBD1. CDR1 SGDLS and CDR2 YYNGEE come from the germline V gene. The junction had 5 bases not matched to a gene; V was cut back by 0 bases and J by 7 bases. The CDR3 sequence is 15 residues long. Here the CDR3 reads CASSVGDRGTEKLFF. For the CDR3, the DNA is TGTGCCAGCAGCGTAGGAGACAGGGGAACTGAAAAACTGTTTTTT.

The V and J genes are TRBV11-2 and TRBJ2-6, with a possible D match to TRBD1 (6 bases). The V end lost 5 bases, the J end lost 0 bases, and 14 bases lay between the germline ends. CDR3 length: 17 amino acids. Germline CDR1 reads SGHAT; CDR2 reads FQNNGV. CDR3 DNA sequence: TGTGCCAGCAGCGAAACAGGGTTTGACTCTGGGGCCAACGTCCTGACTTTC. It specifies CASSETGFDSGANVLTF.

V and J are TRBV6-5 and TRBJ1-6; no firm D call. Germline CDR1 MNHEY, CDR2 SVGAGI. Trimming shortened V by 0 bases and J by 8 bases, and 11 bases separated the two germline ends. There are 15 residues in the CDR3. The CDR3 nucleotides read TGTGCCAGCAGTTACTCGGCCGCGGGATATTCACCCCTCCACTTT. Translated: CASSYSAAGYSPLHF.

The gene calls are TRBV29-1 and TRBJ2-3, with TRBD1 matching over 7 bases. The V segment lost 0 bases and the J segment 2 bases; nucleotides outside the gene matches: 2. Looked up from germline, CDR1 is SQVTM and CDR2 is ANQGSEA. This CDR3 comprises 14 residues. CDR3 sequence: CSVEDRGPTDTQYF. The CDR3 DNA reads TGCAGCGTTGAAGATAGGGGGCCCACAGATACGCAGTATTTT.

V gene TRBV24-1 combines with J gene TRBJ1-1; D ambiguous. V was shortened by 7 bases and J by 0 bases, with 20 bases between the two germline ends. Germline lookup yields CDR1 KGHDR and CDR2 SFDVKD. CDR3 size: 17 residues. The CDR3 DNA is TGTGCCACCAGACCGGTGTGGTATGTCGGGATGAACACTGAAGCTTTCTTT. It is translated as CATRPVWYVGMNTEAFF.

This chain uses TRBV7-2 with TRBJ1-2; 8 bases agree with TRBD1. Germline-derived CDR1 and CDR2 are SGHTA and FQGNSA. There are 15 residues in the CDR3. Unmatched junction bases numbered 3, after V lost 1 base and J lost 2 bases. The CDR3 DNA reads TGTGCCAGCAGCTTAGGACAGGGGAGGAACTATGGCTACACCTTC. Protein: CASSLGQGRNYGYTF.

V usage is TRBV7-9 and J usage is TRBJ1-2; the match to TRBD1 covers 10 bases. There are 17 residues in the CDR3. The germline V gene has CDR1 SEHNR and CDR2 FQNEAQ (reference sequence). Unmatched junction bases numbered 15, after V lost 6 bases and J lost 5 bases. CDR3 coding DNA: TGTGCCAGCAGAGCCGGGACAGGGGAGTCCCCCTATTATGGCTACACCTTC. Protein: CASRAGTGESPYYGYTF.

This clone was seen only once. V and J are TRBV27 and TRBJ1-1, with 8 bases identical to TRBD1. The CDR3 loop spans 15 amino acids. The germline V gene has CDR1 MNHEY and CDR2 SMNVEV (reference sequence). Germline trimming cut 5 bases from V and 11 bases from J; bases unmatched to any gene: 16. Here the CDR3 DNA reads TGTGCCAGCAGTACTCTCCGGACAGGGCAATTCACGGCTTTCTTT. Translation gives CASSTLRTGQFTAFF.

The chain employs TRBV6-2 or TRBV6-3 and TRBJ2-2, with TRBD2 matching 7 bases. CDR1 MNHEY and CDR2 SVGEGT come from the germline V gene. The CDR3 consists of 17 residues. Losses at the gene ends were 5 bases for V and 5 bases for J; bases not matched to a gene: 14. Here the CDR3 reads CASSRLGGVRGTGELFF. The CDR3 bases are TGTGCCAGCAGTCGCCTTGGGGGGGTTCGAGGGACCGGGGAGCTGTTTTTT.

V usage is TRBV3-1 (or the pseudogene TRBV3-2) and J usage is TRBJ2-5; 10 bases align to TRBD1. The germline V gene encodes CDR1 LGHDT and CDR2 YNNKEL (reference sequence). The V segment lost 5 bases and the J segment 8 bases; nucleotides outside the gene matches: 11. The CDR3 runs 15 residues. CDR3 sequence reads: CASSTGQGIVVTQYF. The CDR3 DNA sequence: TGTGCCAGCAGCACGGGACAGGGGATCGTGGTAACCCAGTACTTC.

The chain carries TRBV5-6 and TRBJ2-7, with D possibly matching TRBD1 (5 bases). Germline CDR1 reads SGHDT; CDR2 reads YYEEEE. V was clipped by 4 bases and J by 3 bases, with 11 bases between them. This CDR3 is built from 13 residues. CDR3 sequence reads: CASSRAQGYEQYF. The CDR3 DNA reads as TGTGCCAGCAGCAGAGCTCAGGGCTACGAGCAGTACTTC.

CDR3 nucleotide sequence: TGTGCCAGCTCCCCGCTAGGCCCAGGGCAGGGGACCACTGAAGCTTTCTTT. It codes for CASSPLGPGQGTTEAFF. The rearrangement links TRBV18 to TRBJ1-1; D might be TRBD1 (6 bases). Trimming removed 6 bases from V and 4 bases from J, with 24 bases in between. The CDR3 totals 17 residues. Germline V gives CDR1 KGHSH, CDR2 LQKENI.

J is TRBJ2-1 and V is TRBV28; perhaps TRBD2 as D (7 bases). V shed 5 bases and J shed 7 bases, with 21 bases lying between them. The CDR3 totals 16 residues. Germline CDR1 and CDR2: MDHEN and SYDVKM. Here the CDR3 reads CASSNLGPGGSNEQFF. The CDR3 region has the DNA TGTGCCAGCAGTAATCTGGGTCCGGGGGGCAGTAATGAGCAGTTCTTC.